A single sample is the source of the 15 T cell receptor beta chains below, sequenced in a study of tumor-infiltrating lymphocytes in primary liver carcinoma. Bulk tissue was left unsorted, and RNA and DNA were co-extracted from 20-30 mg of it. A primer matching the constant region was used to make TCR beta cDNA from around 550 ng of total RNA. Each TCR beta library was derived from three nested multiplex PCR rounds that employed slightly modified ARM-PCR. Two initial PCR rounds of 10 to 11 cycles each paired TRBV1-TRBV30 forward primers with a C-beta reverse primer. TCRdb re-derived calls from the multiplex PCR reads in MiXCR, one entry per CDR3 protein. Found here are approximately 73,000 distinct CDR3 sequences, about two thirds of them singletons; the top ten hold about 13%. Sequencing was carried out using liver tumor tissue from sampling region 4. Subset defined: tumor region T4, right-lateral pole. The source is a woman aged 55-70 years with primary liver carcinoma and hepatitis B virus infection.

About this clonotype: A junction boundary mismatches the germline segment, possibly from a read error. CDR3 amino acids: CASSIGYYGYIF. Written as DNA, the CDR3 is TGTGCCAGTAGTATAGGTTATTATGGCTACATCTTC. The chain links TRBV19 to TRBJ1-2; D not certain. Per the germline V gene, CDR1 is LNHDA and CDR2 is SQIVND (reference sequence). The CDR3 contains 12 residues.

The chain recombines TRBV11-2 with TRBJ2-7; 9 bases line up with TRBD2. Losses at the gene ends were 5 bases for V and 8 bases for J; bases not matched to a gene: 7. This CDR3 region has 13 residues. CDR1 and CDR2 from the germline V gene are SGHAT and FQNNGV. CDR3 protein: CASSSIAGEQQYF. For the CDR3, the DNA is TGTGCCAGCAGCAGCATAGCGGGAGAACAGCAGTACTTC.

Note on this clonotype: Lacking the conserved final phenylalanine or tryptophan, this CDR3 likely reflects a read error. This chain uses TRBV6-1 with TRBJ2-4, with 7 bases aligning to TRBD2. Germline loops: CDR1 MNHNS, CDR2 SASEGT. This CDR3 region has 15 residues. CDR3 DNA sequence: TGTGCCAGCAGTGAAGTCGGCGGGAGCTTGAACAATCAGTACTTA. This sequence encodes CASSEVGGSLNNQYL.

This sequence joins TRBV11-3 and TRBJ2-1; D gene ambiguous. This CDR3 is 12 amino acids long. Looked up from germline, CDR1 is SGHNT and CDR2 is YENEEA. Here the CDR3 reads CTNSLNANEQFF. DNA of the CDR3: TGTACCAACAGCTTAAATGCCAATGAGCAGTTCTTC.

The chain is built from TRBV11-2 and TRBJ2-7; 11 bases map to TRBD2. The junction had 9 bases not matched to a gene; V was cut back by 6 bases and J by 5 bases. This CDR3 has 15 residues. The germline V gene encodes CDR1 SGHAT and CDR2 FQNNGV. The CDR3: CASSETGTSGDEQYF. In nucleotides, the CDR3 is TGTGCCAGCAGTGAGACTGGGACTAGCGGCGACGAGCAGTACTTC.

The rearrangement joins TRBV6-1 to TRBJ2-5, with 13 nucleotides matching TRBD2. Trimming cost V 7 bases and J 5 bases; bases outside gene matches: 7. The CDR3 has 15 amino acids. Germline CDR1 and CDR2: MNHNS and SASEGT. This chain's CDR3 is CASIVLAGGLETQYF. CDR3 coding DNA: TGTGCCAGCATTGTACTAGCGGGAGGGCTGGAGACCCAGTACTTC.

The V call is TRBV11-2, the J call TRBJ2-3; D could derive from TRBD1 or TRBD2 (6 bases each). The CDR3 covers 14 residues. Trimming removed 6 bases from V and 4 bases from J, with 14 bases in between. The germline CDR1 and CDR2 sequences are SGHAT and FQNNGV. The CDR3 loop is CASRPLGGSDTQYF. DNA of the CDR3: TGTGCCAGCAGGCCCCTAGGGGGGTCAGATACGCAGTATTTT. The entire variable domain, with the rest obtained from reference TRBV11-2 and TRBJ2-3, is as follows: EAGVAQSPRYKIIEKRQSVAFWCNPISGHATLYWYQQILGQGPKLLIQFQNNGVVDDSQLPKDRFSAERLKGVDSTLKIQPAKLEDSAVYLCASRPLGGSDTQYFGPGTRLTVL.

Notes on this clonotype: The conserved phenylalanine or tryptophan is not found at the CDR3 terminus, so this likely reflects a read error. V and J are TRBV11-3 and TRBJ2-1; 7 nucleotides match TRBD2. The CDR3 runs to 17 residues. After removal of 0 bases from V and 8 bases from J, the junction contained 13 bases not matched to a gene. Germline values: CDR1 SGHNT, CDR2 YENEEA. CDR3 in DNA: TGTGCCAGCAGCTTAGATCGGGGGGAGTTGGGTGTCGATGAGCAGTTCCTC. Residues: CASSLDRGELGVDEQFL.

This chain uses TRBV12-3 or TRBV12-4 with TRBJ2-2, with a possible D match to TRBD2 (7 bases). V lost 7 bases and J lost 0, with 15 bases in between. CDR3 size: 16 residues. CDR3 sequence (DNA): TGTGCCAGCAACCAGGGGAGGGAATCGAACACCGGGGAGCTGTTTTTT. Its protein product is CASNQGRESNTGELFF.

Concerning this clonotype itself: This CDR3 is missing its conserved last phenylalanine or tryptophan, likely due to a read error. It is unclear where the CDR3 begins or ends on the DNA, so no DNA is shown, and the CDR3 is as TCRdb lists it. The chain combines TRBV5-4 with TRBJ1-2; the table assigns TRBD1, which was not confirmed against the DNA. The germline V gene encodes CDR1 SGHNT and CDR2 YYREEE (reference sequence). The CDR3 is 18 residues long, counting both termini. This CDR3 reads CASNLPPGRRYHHYGYTI.

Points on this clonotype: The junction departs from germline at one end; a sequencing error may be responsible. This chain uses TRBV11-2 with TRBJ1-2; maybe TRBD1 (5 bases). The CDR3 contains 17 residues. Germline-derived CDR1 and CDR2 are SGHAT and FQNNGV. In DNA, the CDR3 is TGTGCTAGCAGCTTAGATCCGATCAGGGCGCTGCGCTATGGTTACTCCTTC. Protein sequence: CASSLDPIRALRYGYSF. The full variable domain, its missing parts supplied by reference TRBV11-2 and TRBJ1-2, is EAGVAQSPRYKIIEKRQSVAFWCNPISGHATLYWYQQILGQGPKLLIQFQNNGVVDDSQLPKDRFSAERLKGVDSTLKIQPAKLEDSAVYLCASSLDPIRALRYGYSFGSGTRLTVV.

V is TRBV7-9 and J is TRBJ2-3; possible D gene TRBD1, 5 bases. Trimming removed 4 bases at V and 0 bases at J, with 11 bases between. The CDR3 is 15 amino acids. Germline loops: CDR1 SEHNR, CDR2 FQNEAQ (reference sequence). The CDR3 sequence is CASSSAGLSTDTQYF. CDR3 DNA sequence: TGTGCCAGCAGCTCAGCAGGGCTTAGCACAGATACGCAGTATTTT.

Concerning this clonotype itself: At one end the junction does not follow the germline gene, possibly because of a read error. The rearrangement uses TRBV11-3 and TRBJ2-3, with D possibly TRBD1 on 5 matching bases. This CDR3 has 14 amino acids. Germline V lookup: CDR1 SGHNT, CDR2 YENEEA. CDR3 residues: CANSFRANTDTQYF. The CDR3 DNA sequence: TGTGCCAACAGCTTCAGGGCTAACACAGATACGCAGTATTTT.

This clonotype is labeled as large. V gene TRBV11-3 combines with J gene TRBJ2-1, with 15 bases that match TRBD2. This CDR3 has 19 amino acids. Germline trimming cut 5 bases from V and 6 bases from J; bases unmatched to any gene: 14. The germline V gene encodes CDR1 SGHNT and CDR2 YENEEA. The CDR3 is CASSAGQGGLAGGFNEQFF. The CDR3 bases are TGTGCCAGCAGCGCCGGACAGGGGGGACTAGCGGGAGGATTCAATGAGCAGTTCTTC. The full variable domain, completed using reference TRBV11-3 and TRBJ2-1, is EAGVVQSPRYKIIEKKQPVAFWCNPISGHNTLYWYLQNLGQGPELLIRYENEEAVDDSQLPKDRFSAERLKGVDSTLKIQPAELGDSAVYLCASSAGQGGLAGGFNEQFFGPGTRLTVL.

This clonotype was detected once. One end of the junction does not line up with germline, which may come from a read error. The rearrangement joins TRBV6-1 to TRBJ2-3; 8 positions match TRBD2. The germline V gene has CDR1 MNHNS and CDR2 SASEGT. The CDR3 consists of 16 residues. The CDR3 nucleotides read TGTGCCAGCAGTGCCAGGACTAGCAGGAGGGTAGATACACAGTATTTT. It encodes CASSARTSRRVDTQYF.